Sequencing of this TCR beta chain was carried out in a study of T cells expressing NK-cell markers. Study information: Seropositivity for HCMV was found in seven of the eight sequenced donors, with one seronegative.

Regarding the study as a whole: In about six donors, dominant NKG2C+ clonotypes were about 1.0-7.0% of CD8+ T cells. Whether expanded NKG2C-expressing T cell clones recognize HCMV is unknown.

The CDR3 loop spans 14 amino acids. Germline CDR1 reads SGHRS; CDR2 reads YFSETQ. As to this clonotype: What it binds is unknown.

Libraries used 5'RACE template switching adding universal primer site and UMIs. Reprocessing the 5' RACE reads, TCRdb reports a single entry for every CDR3 protein and omits DNA. This sample contains some 500,000 distinct CDR3 sequences. The TCR originated in a woman in her 50s in good health. The sequencing input was blood T cells: a sorted CD56 or NKG2C T cell subset, CD4+ or CD8+ T cells, or bulk PBMC T cells (not recorded which). J is TRBJ2-3 and V is TRBV5-1; TCRdb's D gene call, TRBD1, goes unchecked for lack of DNA. CDR3 protein: CASSLFPGRDTQYF. Full variable domain (remainder filled in from reference TRBV5-1 and TRBJ2-3): KAGVTQTPRYLIKTRGQQVTLSCSPISGHRSVSWYQQTPGQGLQFLFEYFSETQRNKGNFPGRFSGRQFSNSRSEMNVSTLELGDSALYLCASSLFPGRDTQYFGPGTRLTVL.